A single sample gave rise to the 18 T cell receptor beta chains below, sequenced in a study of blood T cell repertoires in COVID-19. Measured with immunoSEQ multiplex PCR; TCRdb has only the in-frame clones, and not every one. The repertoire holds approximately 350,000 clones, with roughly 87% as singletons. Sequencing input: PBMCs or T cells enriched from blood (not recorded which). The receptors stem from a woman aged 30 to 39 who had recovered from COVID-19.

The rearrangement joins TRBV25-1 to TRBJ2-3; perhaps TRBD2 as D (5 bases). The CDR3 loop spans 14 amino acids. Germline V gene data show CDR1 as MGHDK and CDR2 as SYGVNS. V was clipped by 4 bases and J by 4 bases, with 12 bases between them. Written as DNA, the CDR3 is TGTGCCAGCAGTGGTTTTATGGAGGCAGATACGCAGTATTTT. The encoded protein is CASSGFMEADTQYF.

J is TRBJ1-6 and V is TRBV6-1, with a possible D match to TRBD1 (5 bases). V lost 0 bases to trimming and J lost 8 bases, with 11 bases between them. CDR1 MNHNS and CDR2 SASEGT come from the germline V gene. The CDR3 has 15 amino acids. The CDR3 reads CASSEAGGVDSPLHF. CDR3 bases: TGTGCCAGCAGTGAAGCGGGAGGGGTCGATTCACCCCTCCACTTT.

CDR3 sequence reads: CAISDTSGGTDTQYF. CDR3 nucleotides: TGTGCCATCAGTGACACGAGCGGGGGAACAGATACGCAGTATTTT. V and J are TRBV10-3 and TRBJ2-3, with 8 bases matching TRBD2. J gave up 3 bases and V 3 bases, and 5 bases lay outside the gene matches. CDR1 is ENHRY, CDR2 SYGVKD, per germline. CDR3 length: 15 residues.

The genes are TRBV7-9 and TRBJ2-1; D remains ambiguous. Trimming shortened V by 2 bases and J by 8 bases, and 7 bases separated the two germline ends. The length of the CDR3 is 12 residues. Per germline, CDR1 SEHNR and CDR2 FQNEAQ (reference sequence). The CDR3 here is CASSLLRDEQFF. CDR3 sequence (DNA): TGTGCCAGCAGCTTACTCCGGGATGAGCAGTTCTTC.

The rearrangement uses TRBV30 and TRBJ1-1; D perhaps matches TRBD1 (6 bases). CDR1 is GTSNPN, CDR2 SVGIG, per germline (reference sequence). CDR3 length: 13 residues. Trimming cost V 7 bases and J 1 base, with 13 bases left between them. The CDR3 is CAFQMDRNTEAFF. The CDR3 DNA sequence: TGTGCCTTTCAGATGGACAGGAACACTGAAGCTTTCTTT. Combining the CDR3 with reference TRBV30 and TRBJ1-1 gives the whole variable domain SQTIHQWPATLVQPVGSPLSLECTVEGTSNPNLYWYRQAAGRGLQLLFYSVGIGQISSEVPQNLSASRPQDRQFILSSKKLLLSDSGFYLCAFQMDRNTEAFFGQGTRLTVV.

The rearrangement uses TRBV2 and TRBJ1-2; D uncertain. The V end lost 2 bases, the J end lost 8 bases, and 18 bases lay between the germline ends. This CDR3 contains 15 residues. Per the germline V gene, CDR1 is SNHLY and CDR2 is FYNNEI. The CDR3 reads CASSEIPPQVSGYTF. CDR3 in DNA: TGTGCCAGCAGTGAAATCCCCCCGCAGGTATCGGGCTACACCTTC.

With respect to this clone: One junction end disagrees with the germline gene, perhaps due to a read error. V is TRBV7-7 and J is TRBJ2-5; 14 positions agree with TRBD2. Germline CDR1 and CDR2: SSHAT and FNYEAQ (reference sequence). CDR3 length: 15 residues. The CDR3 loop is CASSNGLAGGETQYF. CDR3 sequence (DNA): TGTGCTAGCAGCAATGGACTAGCGGGGGGAGAGACCCAGTACTTC.

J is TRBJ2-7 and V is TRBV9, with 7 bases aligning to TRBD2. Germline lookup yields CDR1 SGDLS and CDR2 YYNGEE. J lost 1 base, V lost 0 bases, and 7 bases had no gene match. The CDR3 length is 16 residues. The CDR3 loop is CASSVDPGTTSYEQYF. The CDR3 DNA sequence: TGTGCCAGCAGCGTAGACCCCGGGACTACATCCTACGAGCAGTACTTC.

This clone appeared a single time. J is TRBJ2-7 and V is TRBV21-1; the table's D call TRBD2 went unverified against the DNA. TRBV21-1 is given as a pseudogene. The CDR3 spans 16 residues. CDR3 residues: CASSTLWGLRRYEQYF. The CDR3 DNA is TGTGCCAGCAGCACCCTATGGGGACTTAGGAGGTACGAGCAGTACTTC.

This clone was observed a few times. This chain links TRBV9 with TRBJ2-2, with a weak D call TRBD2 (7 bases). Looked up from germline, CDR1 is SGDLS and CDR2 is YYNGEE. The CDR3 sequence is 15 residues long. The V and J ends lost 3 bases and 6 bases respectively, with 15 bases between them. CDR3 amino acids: CASSEGGSRAGELFF. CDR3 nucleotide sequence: TGTGCCAGCAGCGAGGGGGGGAGTAGAGCCGGGGAGCTGTTTTTT.

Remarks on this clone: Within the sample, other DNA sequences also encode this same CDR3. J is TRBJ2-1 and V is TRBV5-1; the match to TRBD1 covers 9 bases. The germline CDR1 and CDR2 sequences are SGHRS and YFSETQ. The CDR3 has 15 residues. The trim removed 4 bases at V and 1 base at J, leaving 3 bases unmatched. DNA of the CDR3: TGCGCCAGCAGCCCAGGGACAGGGTCCTACAATGAGCAGTTCTTC. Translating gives CASSPGTGSYNEQFF.

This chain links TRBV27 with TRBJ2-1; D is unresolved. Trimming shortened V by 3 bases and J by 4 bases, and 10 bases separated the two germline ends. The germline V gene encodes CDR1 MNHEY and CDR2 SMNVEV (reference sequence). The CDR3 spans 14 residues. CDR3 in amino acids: CASSLWLAYNEQFF. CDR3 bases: TGTGCCAGCAGTTTGTGGCTTGCTTACAATGAGCAGTTCTTC.

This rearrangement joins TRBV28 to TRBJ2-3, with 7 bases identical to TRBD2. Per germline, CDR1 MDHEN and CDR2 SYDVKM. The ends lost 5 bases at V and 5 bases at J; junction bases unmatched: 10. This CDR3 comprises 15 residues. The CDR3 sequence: CASSPGTTQGDTQYF. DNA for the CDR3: TGTGCCAGCAGTCCCGGGACTACCCAGGGAGATACGCAGTATTTT.

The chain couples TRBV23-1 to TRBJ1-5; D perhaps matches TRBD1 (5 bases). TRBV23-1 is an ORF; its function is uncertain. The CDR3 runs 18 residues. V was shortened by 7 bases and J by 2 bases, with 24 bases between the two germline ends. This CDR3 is CASTRQGRWRLGNQPQHF. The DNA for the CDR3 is TGCGCCAGCACCCGGCAGGGAAGGTGGCGCTTAGGCAATCAGCCCCAGCATTTT.

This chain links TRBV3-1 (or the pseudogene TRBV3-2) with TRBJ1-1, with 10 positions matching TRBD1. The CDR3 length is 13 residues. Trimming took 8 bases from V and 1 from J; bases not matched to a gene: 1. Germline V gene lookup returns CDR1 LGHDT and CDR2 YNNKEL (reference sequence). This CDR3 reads CASWDRGNTEAFF. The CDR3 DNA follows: TGTGCCAGCTGGGACAGGGGGAACACTGAAGCTTTCTTT.

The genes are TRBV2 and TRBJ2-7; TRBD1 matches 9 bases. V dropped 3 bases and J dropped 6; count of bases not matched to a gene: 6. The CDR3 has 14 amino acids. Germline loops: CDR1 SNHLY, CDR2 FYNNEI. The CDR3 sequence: CASSEIGQGIEQYF. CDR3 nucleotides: TGTGCCAGCAGTGAGATAGGACAGGGGATCGAGCAGTACTTC.

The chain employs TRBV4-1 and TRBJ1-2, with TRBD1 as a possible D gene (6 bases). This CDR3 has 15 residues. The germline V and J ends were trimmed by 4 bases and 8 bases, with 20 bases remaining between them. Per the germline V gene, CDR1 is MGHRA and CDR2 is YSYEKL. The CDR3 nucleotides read TGCGCCAGCAGCCCCCGAGGGCGGGGGCACGGCGGCTACACCTTC. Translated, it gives CASSPRGRGHGGYTF.

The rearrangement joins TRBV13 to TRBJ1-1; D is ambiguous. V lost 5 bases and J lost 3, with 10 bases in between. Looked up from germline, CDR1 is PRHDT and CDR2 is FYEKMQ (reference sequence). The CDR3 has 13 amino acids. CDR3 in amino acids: CASSMSRYTEAFF. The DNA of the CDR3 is TGTGCCAGCAGCATGAGTCGGTACACTGAAGCTTTCTTT.